This TCR beta chain was documented in a study of T cells expressing NK-cell markers. At the level of the study: Source material for TCR beta repertoires consisted of sorted CD3+CD56+NKG2C+, CD3+CD56+NKG2C- and CD3+CD56-NKG2C+ T cells.

The CDR3 contains 15 residues. Germline assignment: CDR1 SGHTS and CDR2 YDEGEE. TCRdb re-called the 5' RACE reads; every CDR3 protein appears as one record, without DNA. The sample totals about 460,000 distinct CDR3 sequences. This sequence originates from a woman aged 45 to 65 in good health. What was sequenced was blood T cells: a sorted CD56 or NKG2C T cell subset, CD4+ or CD8+ T cells, or bulk PBMC T cells (not recorded which). The chain uses TRBV5-8 and TRBJ2-3; TCRdb reports TRBD2, a call that lacks DNA to check it against. This chain's CDR3 is CASSFSGISTDTQYF.